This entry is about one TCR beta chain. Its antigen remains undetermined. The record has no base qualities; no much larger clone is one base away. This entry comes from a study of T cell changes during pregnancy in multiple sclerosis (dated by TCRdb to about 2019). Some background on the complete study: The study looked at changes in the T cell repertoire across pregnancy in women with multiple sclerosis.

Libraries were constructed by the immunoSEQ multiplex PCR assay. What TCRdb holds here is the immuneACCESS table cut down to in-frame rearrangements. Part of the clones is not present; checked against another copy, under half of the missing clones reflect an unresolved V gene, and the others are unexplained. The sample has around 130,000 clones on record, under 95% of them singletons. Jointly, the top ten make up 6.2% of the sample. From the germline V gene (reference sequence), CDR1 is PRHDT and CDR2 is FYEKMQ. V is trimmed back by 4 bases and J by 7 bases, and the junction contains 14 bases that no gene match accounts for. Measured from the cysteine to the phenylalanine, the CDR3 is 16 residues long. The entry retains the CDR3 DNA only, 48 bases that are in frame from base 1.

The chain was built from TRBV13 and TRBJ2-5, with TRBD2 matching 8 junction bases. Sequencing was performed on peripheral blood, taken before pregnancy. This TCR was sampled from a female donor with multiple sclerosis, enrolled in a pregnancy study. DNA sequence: TGTGCCAGCAGCTCCTCGAGCGGGGGTCTACCATGGACCCAGTACTTC. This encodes CASSSSSGGLPWTQYF.